The 27 T cell receptor beta chains given below trace back to one sample, sequenced in a study of T cell changes during pregnancy in multiple sclerosis. Repertoires were generated with immunoSEQ multiplex PCR, while TCRdb's copy carries only in-frame clones and drops some. The data show about 68,000 clones, with 91% seen just once and 0.65% to 1% held by the top ten. Specimen: peripheral blood, collected in the second trimester of pregnancy. These receptors originate from a female donor with multiple sclerosis, enrolled in a pregnancy study.

V usage is TRBV7-2 and J usage is TRBJ2-5; D remains unclear. Trimming stripped 5 bases from V and 1 base from J, with 14 bases between. CDR3 length: 15 residues. From germline, CDR1 is SGHTA and CDR2 FQGNSA. In nucleotides, the CDR3 is TGTGCCAGCAGCCGGTTAATTGGCGGCCAAGAGACCCAGTACTTC. Its protein product is CASSRLIGGQETQYF.

This chain connects TRBV7-3 to TRBJ1-6, with D possibly matching TRBD1 (6 bases). V was shortened by 5 bases and J by 9 bases, with 11 bases between the two germline ends. The CDR3 sequence is 13 residues long. Germline-derived CDR1 and CDR2 are SGHTA and FQGTGA. Here the CDR3 DNA reads TGTGCCAGCAGCCCGGGACATGCTTCACCCCTCCACTTT. Its protein is CASSPGHASPLHF. The variable domain in full, with the rest retrieved from reference TRBV7-3 and TRBJ1-6, is GAGVSQTPSNKVTEKGKYVELRCDPISGHTALYWYRQSLGQGPEFLIYFQGTGAADDSGLPNDRFFAVRPEGSVSTLKIQRTERGDSAVYLCASSPGHASPLHFGNGTRLTVT.

The chain has TRBV11-2 and TRBJ1-5; 10 nucleotides match TRBD1. Trimming cost V 5 bases and J 6 bases; bases outside gene matches: 13. Per germline, CDR1 SGHAT and CDR2 FQNNGV. This CDR3 has 17 residues. The CDR3 is CASSQNAGTGEGQPQHF. DNA of the CDR3: TGTGCCAGCAGCCAAAACGCCGGGACAGGGGAGGGTCAGCCCCAGCATTTT.

The chain recombines TRBV11-2 with TRBJ2-1; 9 bases fit TRBD2. V lost 1 base and J lost 9; bases outside the gene matches: 19. The germline V gene encodes CDR1 SGHAT and CDR2 FQNNGV. This CDR3 is 19 amino acids long. The CDR3 sequence is CASSLAPASGGPEQSEQFF. The CDR3, as DNA: TGTGCCAGCAGCTTAGCGCCGGCCAGCGGGGGGCCGGAACAAAGTGAGCAGTTCTTC.

The V call is TRBV7-2, the J call TRBJ1-6; D possibly corresponds to TRBD1 (6 bases). The V end lost 2 bases, the J end lost 9 bases, and 20 bases lay between the germline ends. The CDR3 length is 17 residues. Germline values: CDR1 SGHTA, CDR2 FQGNSA. CDR3 sequence reads: CASSLMGTGILSSPLHF. The CDR3 DNA is TGTGCCAGCAGCTTAATGGGAACAGGGATCTTGAGTTCACCCCTCCACTTT.

J is TRBJ1-1 and V is TRBV5-5, with TRBD1 matching 9 bases. The CDR3 sequence is 15 residues long. CDR1 is SGHKS and CDR2 is YYEKEE in the germline V gene (reference sequence). V gave up 0 bases and J gave up 4 bases; unmatched junction bases: 4. The CDR3 DNA reads TGTGCCAGCAGCTTGGCGGGACAGGGAAGCACTGAAGCTTTCTTT. This translates into CASSLAGQGSTEAFF.

This chain uses TRBV5-1 with TRBJ2-6; 10 bases align to TRBD2. V was pared by 3 bases and J by 1 base, with 7 bases of the junction left unmatched. The CDR3 totals 18 residues. Germline CDR1 and CDR2: SGHRS and YFSETQ. CDR3 loop: CASSWGLARKSGANVLTF. The CDR3 bases are TGCGCCAGCAGCTGGGGACTAGCGAGAAAATCTGGGGCCAACGTCCTGACTTTC.

V and J are TRBV19 and TRBJ1-1, with no clear D. Per germline, CDR1 LNHDA and CDR2 SQIVND (reference sequence). V lost 4 bases to trimming and J lost 1 base, with 10 bases between them. The CDR3 has 14 residues. The CDR3 coding sequence is TGTGCCAGTAGTACCTATACGGGGAACACTGAAGCTTTCTTT. Protein sequence: CASSTYTGNTEAFF.

This chain links TRBV7-3 with TRBJ2-2, with D tentatively TRBD2 (6 bases). The length of the CDR3 is 15 residues. Between the trimmed V and J ends, which lost 1 base and 6 bases, there was a span of 12 bases. Per the germline V gene, CDR1 is SGHTA and CDR2 is FQGTGA. CDR3 loop: CASSLNPGVPGELFF. The CDR3, as DNA: TGTGCCAGCAGCTTAAACCCGGGGGTACCCGGGGAGCTGTTTTTT.

The genes are TRBV18 and TRBJ2-2; 9 positions match TRBD1. The V gene's germline CDR1 is KGHSH and CDR2 LQKENI. V dropped 6 bases and J dropped 3; count of bases not matched to a gene: 8. This CDR3 is 16 amino acids long. CDR3 DNA sequence: TGTGCCAGCTCGTCTGGACAGGGGCAAGACACCGGGGAGCTGTTTTTT. This encodes CASSSGQGQDTGELFF.

V and J are TRBV7-9 and TRBJ2-7; weak D call: TRBD2 (5 bases). Germline V lookup: CDR1 SEHNR, CDR2 FQNEAQ (reference sequence). The CDR3 extends over 12 amino acids. V lost 1 base, J lost 6 bases, and 7 bases lay in between. The DNA of the CDR3 is TGTGCCAGCAGCTTAGGAGGGCTCGAGCAGTACTTC. Translation gives CASSLGGLEQYF. The complete variable domain, with remaining parts taken from reference TRBV7-9 and TRBJ2-7, reads DTGVSQNPRHKITKRGQNVTFRCDPISEHNRLYWYRQTLGQGPEFLTYFQNEAQLEKSRLLSDRFSAERPKGSFSTLEIQRTEQGDSAMYLCASSLGGLEQYFGPGTRLTVT.

The chain joins TRBV6-1 to TRBJ1-2; D is uncertain. Trimming left V 1 base short and J 5 bases short, with 14 bases between. Germline CDR1 MNHNS, CDR2 SASEGT. The CDR3 has 15 residues. In DNA, the CDR3 is TGTGCCAGCAGTGAAGGATCCCCCCAGACTTATGGCTACACCTTC. Protein sequence: CASSEGSPQTYGYTF.

The chain links TRBV18 to TRBJ2-7, with 11 positions matching TRBD2. Per the germline V gene, CDR1 is KGHSH and CDR2 is LQKENI. Unmatched junction bases numbered 8, after V lost 6 bases and J lost 4 bases. CDR3 length: 15 amino acids. CDR3 residues: CASSPIAGGFYEQYF. The CDR3 DNA reads TGTGCCAGCTCCCCAATAGCGGGGGGGTTTTACGAGCAGTACTTC.

The table lists this clone with a count of one. The chain carries TRBV7-2 and TRBJ1-1, with D unclear. The CDR3 runs to 14 residues. Trimming took off 5 bases at V and 0 bases at J, with 10 bases between the two ends. Germline V gene data show CDR1 as SGHTA and CDR2 as FQGNSA. Written as DNA, the CDR3 is TGTGCCAGCAGCAGGGAGAACATGAACACTGAAGCTTTCTTT. As protein: CASSRENMNTEAFF.

This chain connects TRBV7-8 to TRBJ2-7; 8 bases fit TRBD1. From germline, CDR1 is SGHVS and CDR2 FQNEAQ. This CDR3 contains 15 residues. The ends lost 5 bases at V and 7 bases at J; junction bases unmatched: 13. The DNA for the CDR3 is TGTGCCAGCAGCACTGGACAGGGCCACTCCCTAGAGCAGTACTTC. This codes for CASSTGQGHSLEQYF.

The CDR3, as DNA: TGTGCCAGCAGGTCGAGGGACACTAATCAGCCCCAGCATTTT. This encodes CASRSRDTNQPQHF. The V and J genes are TRBV13 and TRBJ1-5; D may be TRBD1 (6 bases). Between the trimmed V and J ends, which lost 6 bases and 4 bases, there was a span of 13 bases. This CDR3 contains 14 residues. Germline values: CDR1 PRHDT, CDR2 FYEKMQ (reference sequence).

This clone showed up just a few times. The chain employs TRBV20-1 and TRBJ1-5, with TRBD1 matching 8 bases. The V and J ends lost 6 bases and 6 bases, in that order; junction bases with no gene match: 1. Germline CDR1 is DFQATT and CDR2 is SNEGSKA (reference sequence). The length of the CDR3 is 11 residues. The CDR3 protein is CSATGGQPQHF. The CDR3, as DNA: TGCAGTGCCACAGGGGGTCAGCCCCAGCATTTT.

The chain has TRBV5-4 and TRBJ2-3; TRBD1 aligns across 7 bases. The CDR3 has 16 residues. J was trimmed by 3 bases and V by 5 bases; bases with no gene match: 12. CDR1 is SGHNT, CDR2 YYREEE, per germline (reference sequence). The CDR3: CASRLGDRAGTDTQYF. The CDR3 bases are TGTGCCAGCAGGCTAGGAGACAGGGCCGGGACAGATACGCAGTATTTT.

A word on this clone: This specimen includes other DNA sequences encoding the same CDR3. The chain joins TRBV4-1 to TRBJ1-4, with 11 bases aligning to TRBD1. Looked up from germline, CDR1 is MGHRA and CDR2 is YSYEKL. V dropped 1 base and J dropped 7; count of bases not matched to a gene: 2. The CDR3 has 15 amino acids. CDR3 bases: TGCGCCAGCAGCCAAGCGGGACAGGGGGGTGAAAAACTGTTTTTT. Amino acid sequence: CASSQAGQGGEKLFF.

The chain uses TRBV5-4 and TRBJ1-6; D not resolved. CDR1 and CDR2 (germline): SGHNT, YYREEE (reference sequence). CDR3 length: 13 amino acids. Trimming left V 4 bases short and J 9 bases short, with 11 bases between. The CDR3 nucleotides read TGTGCCAGCAGCGATACCAGAGGTTCACCCCTCCACTTT. This translates into CASSDTRGSPLHF.

This clone has a single count. This chain joins TRBV5-1 and TRBJ1-1, with 9 bases lining up with TRBD1. Per germline, CDR1 SGHRS and CDR2 YFSETQ. The CDR3 runs 14 residues. The J segment lost 6 bases and the V segment lost 0 bases, leaving 3 bases of the junction unmatched. The CDR3 region is CASSLGTGVPEAFF. CDR3 sequence (DNA): TGCGCCAGCAGCTTGGGGACAGGGGTCCCTGAAGCTTTCTTT.

The chain carries TRBV2 and TRBJ1-3, with a tentative D call TRBD1 (5 bases). The V end lost 6 bases, the J end lost 5 bases, and 17 bases lay between the germline ends. Germline lookup yields CDR1 SNHLY and CDR2 FYNNEI. CDR3 length: 15 amino acids. The CDR3: CASSPSEAGRNTIYF. The CDR3 nucleotides read TGTGCCAGCAGCCCATCCGAGGCAGGGAGAAACACCATATATTTT.

The chain employs TRBV4-1 and TRBJ2-7; 7 nucleotides line up with TRBD1. J lost 2 bases, V lost 4 bases, and 5 bases had no gene match. The germline CDR1 and CDR2 sequences are MGHRA and YSYEKL. The CDR3 is 14 amino acids. The DNA of the CDR3 is TGCGCCAGCAGCCCGACAGGGACGGCCTACGAGCAGTACTTC. This sequence encodes CASSPTGTAYEQYF.

The chain is built from TRBV27 and TRBJ1-1, with 8 bases aligning to TRBD1. The germline V gene has CDR1 MNHEY and CDR2 SMNVEV (reference sequence). V shed 4 bases, J shed 8 bases, and the junction held 12 bases outside the gene matches. The CDR3 loop spans 15 amino acids. The CDR3 region is CASSSGQGRGVEAFF. CDR3 coding DNA: TGTGCCAGCAGTTCAGGACAGGGCCGCGGGGTAGAAGCTTTCTTT.

The V call is TRBV5-1, the J call TRBJ2-7; 7 nucleotides match TRBD1. The J segment lost 0 bases and the V segment lost 2 bases, leaving 5 bases of the junction unmatched. CDR1 and CDR2 from the germline V gene are SGHRS and YFSETQ. The CDR3 totals 15 residues. The chain's CDR3 is CASSLLQGPSYEQYF. The CDR3 DNA sequence: TGCGCCAGCAGCTTACTACAGGGGCCCTCCTACGAGCAGTACTTC. The entire variable domain, with the rest obtained from reference TRBV5-1 and TRBJ2-7, is as follows: KAGVTQTPRYLIKTRGQQVTLSCSPISGHRSVSWYQQTPGQGLQFLFEYFSETQRNKGNFPGRFSGRQFSNSRSEMNVSTLELGDSALYLCASSLLQGPSYEQYFGPGTRLTVT.

The chain is built from TRBV7-2 and TRBJ2-1; TRBD2 matches at 8 bases. V was clipped by 3 bases and J by 7 bases; unmatched bases: 11. This CDR3 contains 16 residues. The V gene's germline CDR1 is SGHTA and CDR2 FQGNSA. The DNA for the CDR3 is TGTGCCAGCAGCTTTGGTCCGGGGGGGGCGGGAAATGAGCAGTTCTTC. Protein: CASSFGPGGAGNEQFF.

The chain is built from TRBV18 and TRBJ1-4, with D uncertain. The CDR3 runs 14 residues. Trimming took 4 bases from V and 0 from J, leaving 6 bases between them. In germline, CDR1 is KGHSH, CDR2 LQKENI. CDR3 nucleotides: TGTGCCAGCTCACTATCCGCAACTAATGAAAAACTGTTTTTT. Amino acids: CASSLSATNEKLFF.